Here is one TCR beta chain with its context. This PCR relied on a set of 60 Vbeta primers and 13 Jbeta primers. Assay used: immunoSEQ multiplex PCR; TCRdb lists only in-frame clones, some missing. The data hold 150,000 to 200,000 clones, with over 70% observed a single time. This specimen comes from a study of cytomegalovirus exposure and HLA in healthy donors. This CDR3 contains 16 residues. The germline V and J ends were trimmed by 0 bases and 2 bases, with 13 bases remaining between them. Looked up from germline, CDR1 is LNHNV and CDR2 is YYDKDF (reference sequence). Sequenced: PBMCs. This TCR derives from a woman in her forties or fifties in good health and CMV-seropositive. V gene TRBV15 combines with J gene TRBJ1-2; no reliable D call. The CDR3 loop reads CATSRDLEGGNYGYTF. In DNA, the CDR3 is TGTGCCACCAGCAGAGATCTAGAGGGAGGGAACTATGGCTACACCTTC.